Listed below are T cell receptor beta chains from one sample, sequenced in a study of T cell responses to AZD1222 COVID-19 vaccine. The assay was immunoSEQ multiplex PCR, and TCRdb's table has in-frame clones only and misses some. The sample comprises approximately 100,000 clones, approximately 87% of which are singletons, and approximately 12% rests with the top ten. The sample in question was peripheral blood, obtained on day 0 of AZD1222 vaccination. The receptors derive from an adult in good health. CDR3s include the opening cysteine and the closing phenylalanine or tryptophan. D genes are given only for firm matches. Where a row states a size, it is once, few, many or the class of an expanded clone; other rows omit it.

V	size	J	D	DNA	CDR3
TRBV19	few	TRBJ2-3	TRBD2	TGTGCCAGTAACCTACTAGCGGGAGGGAACACAGATACGCAGTATTTT	CASNLLAGGNTDTQYF
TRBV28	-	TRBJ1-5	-	TGTGCCAGCAGTCCCCACGCCCCTAATCAGCCCCAGCATTTT	CASSPHAPNQPQHF
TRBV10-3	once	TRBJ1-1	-	TGTGCCATCATGGGGTCCTACACTGAAACTTTCTTT	CAIMGSYTETFF
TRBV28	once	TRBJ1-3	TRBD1	TGTGCCAGCAGTGGACAGGGGTCTGGAAACACCATATATTTT	CASSGQGSGNTIYF
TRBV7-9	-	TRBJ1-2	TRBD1	TGTGCCAGCAGCTCATCGGACAGGAACTATGGCTACACCTTC	CASSSSDRNYGYTF
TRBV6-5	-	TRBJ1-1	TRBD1	TGTGCCAGCAGTTACCAGGGACAGGTTGAATCCGAAGCTTTCTTT	CASSYQGQVESEAFF
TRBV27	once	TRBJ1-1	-	TGTGCCAGCAGTCAACGCGGGACCTGGGCCCCTGAAGCTTTCTTT	CASSQRGTWAPEAFF
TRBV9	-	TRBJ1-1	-	TGTGCCAGCAGCGTAGTTGCACAGAACACTGAAGCTTTCTTT	CASSVVAQNTEAFF
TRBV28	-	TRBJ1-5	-	TGTGCCAGCGGGGGGAGAGGGGCGCATCAGCCCCAGCATTTT	CASGGRGAHQPQHF
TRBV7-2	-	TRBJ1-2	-	TGTGCCAGCAGCTTAGGAGTTAACTATGGCTACACCTTC	CASSLGVNYGYTF
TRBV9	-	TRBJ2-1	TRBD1	TGTGCCAGCAGCGTGGGGACAGGTTACAATGAGCAGTTCTTC	CASSVGTGYNEQFF
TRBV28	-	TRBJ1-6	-	TGTGCCAACAAGGGATCGGGGAATTCACCCCTCCACTTT	CANKGSGNSPLHF
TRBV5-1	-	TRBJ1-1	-	TGCGCCAGCAGCTTGGCCACCAGGGGTTCAGAAGCTTTCTTT	CASSLATRGSEAFF
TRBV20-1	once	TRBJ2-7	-	TGCAGTGCTACGCGATCCGAGCAGTACTTC	CSATRSEQYF
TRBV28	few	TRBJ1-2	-	TGTGCCAGCAGTCCCCCACAAAGACCAGCCCATGGCTACACCTTC	CASSPPQRPAHGYTF
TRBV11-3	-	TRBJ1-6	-	TGTGCCTCCGCCCCTGACAGCTTT	CASAPDSF
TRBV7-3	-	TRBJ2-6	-	TGTGCCAGCGGGGGACCTCTTGGGGCCAACGTCCTGACTTTC	CASGGPLGANVLTF
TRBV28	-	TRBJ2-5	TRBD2	TGTGCCAGCACTTCCTTAGCGGGAGTAGGAGAGACCCAGTACTTC	CASTSLAGVGETQYF